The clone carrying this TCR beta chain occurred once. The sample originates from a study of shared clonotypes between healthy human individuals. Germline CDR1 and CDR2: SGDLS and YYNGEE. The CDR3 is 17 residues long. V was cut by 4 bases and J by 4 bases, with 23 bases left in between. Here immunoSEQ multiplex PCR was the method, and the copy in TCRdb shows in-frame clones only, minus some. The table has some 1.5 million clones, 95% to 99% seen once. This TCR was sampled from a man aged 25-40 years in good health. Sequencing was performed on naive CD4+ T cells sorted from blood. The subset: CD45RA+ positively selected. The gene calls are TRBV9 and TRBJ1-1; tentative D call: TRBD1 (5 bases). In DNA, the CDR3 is TGTGCCAGCAGCCAGGCAGGGTCTGGGTTGGGAGGCACTGAAGCTTTCTTT. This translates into CASSQAGSGLGGTEAFF.